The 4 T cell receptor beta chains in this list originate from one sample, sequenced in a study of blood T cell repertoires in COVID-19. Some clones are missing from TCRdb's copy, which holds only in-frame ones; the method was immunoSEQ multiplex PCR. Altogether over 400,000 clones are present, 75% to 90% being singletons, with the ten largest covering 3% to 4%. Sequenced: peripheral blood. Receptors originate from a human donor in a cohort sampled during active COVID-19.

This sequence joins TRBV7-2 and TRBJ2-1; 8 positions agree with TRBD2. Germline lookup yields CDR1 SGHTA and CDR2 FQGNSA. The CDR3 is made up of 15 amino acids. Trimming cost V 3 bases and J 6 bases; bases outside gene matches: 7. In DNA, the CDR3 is TGTGCCAGCAGCTTCTTAACGGGAGGGGTCAATGAGCAGTTCTTC. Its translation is CASSFLTGGVNEQFF.

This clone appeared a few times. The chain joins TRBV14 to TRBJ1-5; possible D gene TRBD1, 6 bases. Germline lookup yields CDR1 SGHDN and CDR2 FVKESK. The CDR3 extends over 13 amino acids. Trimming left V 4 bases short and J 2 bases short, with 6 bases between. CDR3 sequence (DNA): TGTGCCAGCAGCCGGACAGGCAATCAGCCCCAGCATTTT. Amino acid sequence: CASSRTGNQPQHF.

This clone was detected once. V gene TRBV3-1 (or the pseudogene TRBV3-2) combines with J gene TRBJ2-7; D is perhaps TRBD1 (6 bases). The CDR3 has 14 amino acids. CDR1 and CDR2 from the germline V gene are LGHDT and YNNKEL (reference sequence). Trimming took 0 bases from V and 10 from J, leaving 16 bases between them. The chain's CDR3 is CASSQDPQGRLQYF. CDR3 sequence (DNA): TGTGCCAGCAGCCAAGACCCACAGGGCCGGTTACAGTACTTC.

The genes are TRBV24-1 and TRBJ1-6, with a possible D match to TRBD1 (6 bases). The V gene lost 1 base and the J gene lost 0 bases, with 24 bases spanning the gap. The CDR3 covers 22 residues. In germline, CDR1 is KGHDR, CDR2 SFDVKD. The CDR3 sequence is CATSDLIVRGGRLYSYNSPLHF. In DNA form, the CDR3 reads TGTGCCACCAGTGATTTAATAGTGAGGGGGGGGAGGTTATACTCCTATAATTCACCCCTCCACTTT.